The clone carrying this T cell receptor beta chain was counted once. This entry comes from a study of blood T cell repertoires in COVID-19. Turning to the study itself: Nucleic acid was either cDNA or gDNA, and it came from T cells, B-cell-depleted T cells, or PBMCs.

TCRdb keeps only in-frame clones here, not all; method: immunoSEQ multiplex PCR. Of about 160,000 clones listed, 90% to 95% are singletons. CDR1 is LNHDA and CDR2 is SQIVND in the germline V gene (reference sequence). The V segment lost 5 bases and the J segment 11 bases; nucleotides outside the gene matches: 17. The CDR3 runs to 16 residues. This receptor was obtained from a woman aged 50 to 65 with acute or convalescent COVID-19. Specimen: peripheral blood. V and J are TRBV19 and TRBJ2-3; 9 bases line up with TRBD2. CDR3 in DNA: TGTGCCAGTAGTCGGGACGGAGCGGGGGGCCCCGTAGGGCAGTATTTT. Residues: CASSRDGAGGPVGQYF.